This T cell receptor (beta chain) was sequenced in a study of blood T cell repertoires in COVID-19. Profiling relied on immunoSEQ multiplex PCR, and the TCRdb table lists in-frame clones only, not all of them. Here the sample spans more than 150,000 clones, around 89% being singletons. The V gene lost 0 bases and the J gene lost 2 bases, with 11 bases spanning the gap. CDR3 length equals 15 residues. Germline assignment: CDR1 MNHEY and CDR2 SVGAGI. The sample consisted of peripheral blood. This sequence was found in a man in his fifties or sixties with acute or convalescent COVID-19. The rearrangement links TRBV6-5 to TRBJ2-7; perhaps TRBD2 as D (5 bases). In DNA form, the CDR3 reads TGTGCCAGCAGTTACTCGATGGCCGGGACCTACGAGCAGTACTTC. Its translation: CASSYSMAGTYEQYF.